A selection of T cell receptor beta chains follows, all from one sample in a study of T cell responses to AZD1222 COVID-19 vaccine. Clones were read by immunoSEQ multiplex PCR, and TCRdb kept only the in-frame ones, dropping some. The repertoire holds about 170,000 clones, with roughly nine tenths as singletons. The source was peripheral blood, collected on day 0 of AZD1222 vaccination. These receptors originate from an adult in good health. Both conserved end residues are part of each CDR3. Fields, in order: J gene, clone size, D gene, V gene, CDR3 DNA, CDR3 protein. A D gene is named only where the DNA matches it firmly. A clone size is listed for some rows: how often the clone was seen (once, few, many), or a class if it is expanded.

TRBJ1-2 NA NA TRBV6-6 TGTGCCAGCAGTGAGACAAGGTCTCTCTATGGCTACACCTTC CASSETRSLYGYTF
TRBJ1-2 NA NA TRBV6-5 TGTGCCAGCACCCCGGGACCTGACTATGGCTACACCTTC CASTPGPDYGYTF
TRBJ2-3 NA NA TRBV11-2 TGTGCCAGCAGAGTGGGTCGGGGTTCTGGTCGGGATACGCAGTATTTT CASRVGRGSGRDTQYF
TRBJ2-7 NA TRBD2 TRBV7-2 TGTGCCAGCAGGGCAACTAGCGGAGACGAGCAGTACTTC CASRATSGDEQYF
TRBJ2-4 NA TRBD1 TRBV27 TGTGCCAGCAGTGTGACAGGGATGGCCAAAAACATTCAGTACTTC CASSVTGMAKNIQYF
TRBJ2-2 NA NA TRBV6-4 TGTGCCAGCAGTGACTCTCTTACCGGGGAGCTGTTTTTT CASSDSLTGELFF
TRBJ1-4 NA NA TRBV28 TGTGCCAGCAGGCCGACCCTTAATGAAAAACTGTTTTTT CASRPTLNEKLFF
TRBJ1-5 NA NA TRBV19 TGTGCCAGTAGTATGGAGGAGGGAAGCAATCAGCCCCAGCATTTT CASSMEEGSNQPQHF
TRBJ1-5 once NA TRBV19 TGTGCCAGCCGTTTCCTCCGAGGGGTTAGTAGAGATAGCAATCAGCCCCAGCATTTT CASRFLRGVSRDSNQPQHF
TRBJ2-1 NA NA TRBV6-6 TGTGCCAGCAGCGCAACTACAGCCGGCGGGTACAGGGAGCAGTTCTTC CASSATTAGGYREQFF
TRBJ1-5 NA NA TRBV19 TGTGCCAGTAGTATAGACTTGGGGTATAGCAATCAGCCCCAGCATTTT CASSIDLGYSNQPQHF
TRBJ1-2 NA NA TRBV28 TGTGCCAGCAAGGAAGGAGGCTATGGCTACACCTTC CASKEGGYGYTF
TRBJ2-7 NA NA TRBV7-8 TGTGCCAGCAGCTTAGGGGAAACCTACGAGCAGTACTTC CASSLGETYEQYF
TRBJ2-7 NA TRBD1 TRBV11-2 TGTGCCAGCAGCCGAACCGGGGACAGACTCTACGAGCAGTACTTC CASSRTGDRLYEQYF
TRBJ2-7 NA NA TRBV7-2 TGTGCCAGCAGCTTAGGGACAGTGGCATCCTACGAGCAGTACTTC CASSLGTVASYEQYF
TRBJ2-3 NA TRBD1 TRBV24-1 TGTGCCACCAGTGTTTCTGGGACAGGGCGCGCAGATACGCAGTATTTT CATSVSGTGRADTQYF
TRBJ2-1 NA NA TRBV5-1 TGCGCCAGCAGCCTTCAAAACAGGCCCGAGGATGAGCAGTTCTTC CASSLQNRPEDEQFF
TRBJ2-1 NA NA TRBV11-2 TGTGCCAGCAGCTTATTAGGAGACCCCTCCTACAATGAGCAGTTCTTC CASSLLGDPSYNEQFF
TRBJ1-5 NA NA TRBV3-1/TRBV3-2 TGTGCCAGCAGCCAAGCTAACAGGGCTAATCAGCCCCAGCATTTT CASSQANRANQPQHF
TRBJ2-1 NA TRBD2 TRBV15 TGTGCCACCCATGAGCGGGGAAATGAGCAGTTCTTC CATHERGNEQFF
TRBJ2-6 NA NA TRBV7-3 TGTGCCAGCAGCTTAAGTTCGACAGGAGCCTCCTCTGGGGCCAACGTCCTGACTTTC CASSLSSTGASSGANVLTF
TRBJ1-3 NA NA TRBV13 TGTGCCAGCAGCTTAGTTGGGGGCCCAAGCTCTGGAAACACCATATATTTT CASSLVGGPSSGNTIYF
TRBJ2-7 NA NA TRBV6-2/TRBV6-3 TGTGCCAGCAGTTACAGGGAGTCCTACGAGCAGTACTTC CASSYRESYEQYF
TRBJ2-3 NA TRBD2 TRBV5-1 TGCGCCAGCGGCGGGGGGGCGGTAGATACGCAGTATTTT CASGGGAVDTQYF
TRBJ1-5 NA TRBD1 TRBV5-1 TGCGCCAGCAGCAAACAGGGGGATCAGCCCCAGCATTTT CASSKQGDQPQHF
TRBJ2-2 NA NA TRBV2 TGTGCCAGCACTAGCGCCAACACCGGGGAGCTGTTTTTT CASTSANTGELFF
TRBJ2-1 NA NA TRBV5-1 TGCGCCAGCAGCCTCGGGACCTACGGGCAGTTCTTC CASSLGTYGQFF
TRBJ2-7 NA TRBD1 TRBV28 TGTGCCAGCAGTGCCGGGACAGGGGCCTACGAGCAGTACTTC CASSAGTGAYEQYF
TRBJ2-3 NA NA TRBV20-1 TGCAGTGCTAGGGACAAAAATACGCAGTATTTT CSARDKNTQYF
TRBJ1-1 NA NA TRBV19 TGTGCCAGTACCGGGACGGTGAACACTGAAGCTTTCTTT CASTGTVNTEAFF
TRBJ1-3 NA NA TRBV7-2 TGTGCCAGCAGCCCGCGGGACTTTGCTACAGGAAACACCATATATTTT CASSPRDFATGNTIYF
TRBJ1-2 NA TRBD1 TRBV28 TGTGCCAGTACAGGGGAAGCGGCCAACTATGGCTACACCTTC CASTGEAANYGYTF
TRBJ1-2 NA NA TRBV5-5 TGTGCCAGCAGCTCAATAGACAAGCCTAACTATGGCTACACCTTC CASSSIDKPNYGYTF
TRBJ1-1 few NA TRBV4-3 TGCGCCAGCAGCCAAGGTACGTCGTACATGAACACTGAAGCTTTCTTT CASSQGTSYMNTEAFF
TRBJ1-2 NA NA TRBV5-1 TGCGCCAGCTCCTTGGGGCAGGGTTATCACCTTAACTATGGGGGCTACACCTTC CASSLGQGYHLNYGGYTF
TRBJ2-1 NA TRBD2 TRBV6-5 TGTGCCAGCAGCCGTGCTAGCGGGGGGGCCGTCGAGCAGTTCTTC CASSRASGGAVEQFF
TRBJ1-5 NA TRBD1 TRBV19 TGTGCCAGTAGTATATCGCGAGGGACAGGACCCAATCAGCCCCAGCATTTT CASSISRGTGPNQPQHF
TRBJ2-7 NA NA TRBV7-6 TGTGCCAGCAGCTTATCACCGGACCGAGGGGGATTCAGCTCCTACGAGCAGTACTTC CASSLSPDRGGFSSYEQYF
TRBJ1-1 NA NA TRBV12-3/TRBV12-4 TGTGCCAGCAGCTTCCTCAGGCCTGAAGCTTTCTTT CASSFLRPEAFF
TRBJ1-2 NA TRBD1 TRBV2 TGTGCCAGCAGAGACAGGGGGAGGAACTATGGCTACACCTTC CASRDRGRNYGYTF
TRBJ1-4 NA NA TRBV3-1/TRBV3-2 TGTGCCAGCAGCCAAGATTATGAAAAACTGTTTTTT CASSQDYEKLFF